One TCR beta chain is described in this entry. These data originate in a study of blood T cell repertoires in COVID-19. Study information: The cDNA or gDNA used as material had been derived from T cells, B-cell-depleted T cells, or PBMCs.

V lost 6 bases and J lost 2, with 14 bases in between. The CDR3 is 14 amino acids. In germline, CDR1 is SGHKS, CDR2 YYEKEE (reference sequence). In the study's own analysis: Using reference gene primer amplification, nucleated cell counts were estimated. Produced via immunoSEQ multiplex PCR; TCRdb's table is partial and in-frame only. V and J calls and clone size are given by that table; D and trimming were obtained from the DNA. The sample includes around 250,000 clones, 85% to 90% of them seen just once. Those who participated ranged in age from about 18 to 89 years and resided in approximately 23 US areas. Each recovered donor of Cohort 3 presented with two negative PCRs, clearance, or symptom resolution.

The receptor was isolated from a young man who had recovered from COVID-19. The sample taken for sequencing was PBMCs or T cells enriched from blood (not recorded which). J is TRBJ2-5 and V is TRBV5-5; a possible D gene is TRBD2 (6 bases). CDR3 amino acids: CASNPGRAQETQYF. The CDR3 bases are TGTGCCAGCAATCCCGGGAGAGCTCAAGAGACCCAGTACTTC.